This T cell receptor (beta chain) was retrieved from a study of tumor and adjacent non-tumor tissue in lung cancer. Background on the study: Patients comprised approximately eleven adenocarcinoma, a couple of squamous cell carcinoma and 1 small cell lung cancer. The patients, 10 men and a handful of women, were about 31 to 85 with stage I to III disease.

A modified ARM-PCR protocol with three rounds of nested PCR amplified TCRbeta. Via MiXCR, TCRdb re-called the multiplex PCR reads, giving one row per CDR3 protein. The sample lists around 120,000 distinct CDR3 sequences; around three fifths were seen once. The template was RNA from unsorted bulk tissue. Between August and November 2014, newly diagnosed, chemotherapy-naive lung cancer patients underwent thoracic surgery in China. Unmatched junction bases numbered 6, after V lost 7 bases and J lost 7 bases. The CDR3 has 14 residues. Germline CDR1 MNHEY, CDR2 SVGEGT. The TCR sequence derives from a man aged 30 to 45 with non-small cell lung cancer. The specimen sequenced was lung tumor tissue. This rearrangement joins TRBV6-2 or TRBV6-3 to TRBJ2-3; 12 nucleotides agree with TRBD2. The CDR3 is CASNASGGAYTQYF. The DNA for the CDR3 is TGTGCCAGCAACGCTAGCGGGGGGGCATATACGCAGTATTTT.